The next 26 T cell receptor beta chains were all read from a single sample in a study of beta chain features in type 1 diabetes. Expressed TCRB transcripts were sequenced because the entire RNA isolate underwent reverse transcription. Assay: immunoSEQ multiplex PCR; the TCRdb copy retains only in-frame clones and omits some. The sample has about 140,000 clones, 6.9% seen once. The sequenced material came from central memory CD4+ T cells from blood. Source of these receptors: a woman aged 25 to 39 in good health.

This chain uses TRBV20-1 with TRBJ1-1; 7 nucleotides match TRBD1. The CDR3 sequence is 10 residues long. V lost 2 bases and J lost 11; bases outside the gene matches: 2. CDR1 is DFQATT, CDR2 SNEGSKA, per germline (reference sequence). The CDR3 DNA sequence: TGCAGTGCTAGAACAGGGGAGGCTTTCTTT. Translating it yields CSARTGEAFF.

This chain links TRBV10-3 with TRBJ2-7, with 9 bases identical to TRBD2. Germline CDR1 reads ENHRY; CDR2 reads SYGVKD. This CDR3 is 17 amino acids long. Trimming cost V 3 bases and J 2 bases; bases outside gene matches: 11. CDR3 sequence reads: CAISDIPGLAGAYEQYF. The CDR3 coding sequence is TGTGCCATCAGTGATATCCCTGGGTTAGCGGGAGCCTACGAGCAGTACTTC.

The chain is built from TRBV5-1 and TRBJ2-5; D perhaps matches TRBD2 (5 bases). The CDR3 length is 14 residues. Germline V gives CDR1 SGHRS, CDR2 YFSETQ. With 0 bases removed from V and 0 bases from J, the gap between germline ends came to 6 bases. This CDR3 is CASSLAGNQETQYF. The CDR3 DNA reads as TGCGCCAGCAGCTTGGCCGGGAACCAAGAGACCCAGTACTTC.

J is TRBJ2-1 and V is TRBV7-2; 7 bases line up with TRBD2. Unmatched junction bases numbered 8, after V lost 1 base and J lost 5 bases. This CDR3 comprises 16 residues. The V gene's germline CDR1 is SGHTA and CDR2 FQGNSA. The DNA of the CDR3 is TGTGCCAGCAGCTTAGTAATGGGAGCGGGGCACAATGAGCAGTTCTTC. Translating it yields CASSLVMGAGHNEQFF.

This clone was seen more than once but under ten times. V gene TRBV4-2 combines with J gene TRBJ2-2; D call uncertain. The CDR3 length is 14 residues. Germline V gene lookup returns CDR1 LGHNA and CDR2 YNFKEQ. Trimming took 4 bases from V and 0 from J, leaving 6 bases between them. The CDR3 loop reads CASSPSPNTGELFF. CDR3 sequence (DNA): TGTGCCAGCAGCCCCTCCCCGAACACCGGGGAGCTGTTTTTT.

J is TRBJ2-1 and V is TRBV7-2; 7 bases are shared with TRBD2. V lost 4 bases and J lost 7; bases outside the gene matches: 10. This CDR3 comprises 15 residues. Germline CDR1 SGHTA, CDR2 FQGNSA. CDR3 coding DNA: TGTGCCAGCAGCTCCCCAACTAGCGTCGGAAATGAGCAGTTCTTC. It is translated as CASSSPTSVGNEQFF.

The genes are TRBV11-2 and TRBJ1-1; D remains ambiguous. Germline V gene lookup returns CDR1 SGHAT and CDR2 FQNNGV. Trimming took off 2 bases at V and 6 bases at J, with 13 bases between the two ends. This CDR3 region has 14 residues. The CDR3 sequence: CASSLLSGGAEAFF. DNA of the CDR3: TGTGCCAGCAGCTTACTTTCGGGTGGCGCTGAAGCTTTCTTT.

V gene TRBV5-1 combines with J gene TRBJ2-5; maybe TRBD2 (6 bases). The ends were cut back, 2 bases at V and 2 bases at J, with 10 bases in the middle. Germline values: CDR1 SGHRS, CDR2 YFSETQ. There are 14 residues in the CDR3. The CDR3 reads CASSFKGLQETQYF. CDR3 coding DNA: TGCGCCAGCAGCTTTAAAGGACTACAAGAGACCCAGTACTTC.

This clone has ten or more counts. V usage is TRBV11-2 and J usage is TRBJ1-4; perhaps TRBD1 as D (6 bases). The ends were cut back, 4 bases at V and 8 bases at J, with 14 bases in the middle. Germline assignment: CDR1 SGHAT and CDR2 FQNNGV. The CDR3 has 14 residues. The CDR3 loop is CASSSRWGHEKLFF. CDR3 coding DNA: TGTGCCAGCAGCTCCCGGTGGGGGCACGAAAAACTGTTTTTT. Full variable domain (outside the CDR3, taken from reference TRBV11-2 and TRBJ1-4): EAGVAQSPRYKIIEKRQSVAFWCNPISGHATLYWYQQILGQGPKLLIQFQNNGVVDDSQLPKDRFSAERLKGVDSTLKIQPAKLEDSAVYLCASSSRWGHEKLFFGSGTQLSVL.

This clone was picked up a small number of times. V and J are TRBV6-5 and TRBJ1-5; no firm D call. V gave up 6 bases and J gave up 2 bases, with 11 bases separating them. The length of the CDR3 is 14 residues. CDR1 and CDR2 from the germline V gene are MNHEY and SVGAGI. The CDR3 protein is CASRPHTGNQPQHF. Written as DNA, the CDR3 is TGTGCCAGCAGACCTCACACCGGCAATCAGCCCCAGCATTTT.

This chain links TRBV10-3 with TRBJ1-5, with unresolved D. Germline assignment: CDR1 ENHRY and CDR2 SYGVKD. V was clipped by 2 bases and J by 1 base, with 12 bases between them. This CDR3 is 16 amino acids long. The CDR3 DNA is TGTGCCATCAGTGAGGAGGGTAGCATGAGCAATCAGCCCCAGCATTTT. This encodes CAISEEGSMSNQPQHF.

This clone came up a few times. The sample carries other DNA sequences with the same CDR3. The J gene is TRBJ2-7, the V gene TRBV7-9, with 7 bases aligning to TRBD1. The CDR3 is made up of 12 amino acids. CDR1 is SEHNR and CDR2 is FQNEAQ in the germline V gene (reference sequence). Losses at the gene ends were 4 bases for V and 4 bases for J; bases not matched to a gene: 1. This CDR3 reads CASSSQGYEQYF. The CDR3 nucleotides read TGTGCCAGCAGCTCACAGGGGTACGAGCAGTACTTC.

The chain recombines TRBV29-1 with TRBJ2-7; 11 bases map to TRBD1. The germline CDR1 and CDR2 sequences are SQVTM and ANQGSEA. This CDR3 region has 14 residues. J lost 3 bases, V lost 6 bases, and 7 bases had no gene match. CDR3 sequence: CSVQTGTGGYEQYF. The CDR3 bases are TGCAGCGTGCAAACCGGGACAGGGGGCTACGAGCAGTACTTC.

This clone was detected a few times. DNA of the CDR3: TGCGCCAGCAGCTTGAATCAGGGATCAGCCTACGAGCAGTACTTC. It encodes CASSLNQGSAYEQYF. The genes are TRBV5-1 and TRBJ2-7, with TRBD1 as a possible D gene (5 bases). V was shortened by 1 base and J by 2 bases, with 13 bases between the two germline ends. Germline-derived CDR1 and CDR2 are SGHRS and YFSETQ. This CDR3 is built from 15 residues.

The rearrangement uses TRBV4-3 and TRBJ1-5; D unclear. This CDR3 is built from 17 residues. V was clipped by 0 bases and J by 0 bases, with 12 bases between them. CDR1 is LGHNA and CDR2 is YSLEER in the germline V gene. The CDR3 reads CASSQDMGVNSNQPQHF. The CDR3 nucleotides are TGCGCCAGCAGCCAAGATATGGGAGTAAATAGCAATCAGCCCCAGCATTTT.

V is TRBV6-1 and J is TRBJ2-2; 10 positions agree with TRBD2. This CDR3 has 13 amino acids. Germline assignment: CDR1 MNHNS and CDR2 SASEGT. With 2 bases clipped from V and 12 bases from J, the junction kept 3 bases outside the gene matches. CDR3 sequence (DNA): TGTGCCAGCAGTGAATCTAGCGGGAGTAAGCTGTTTTTT. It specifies CASSESSGSKLFF.

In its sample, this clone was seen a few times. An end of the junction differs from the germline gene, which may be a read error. In nucleotides, the CDR3 is TGTGCTAGCAGCCTCACTAGCGGGAGGAACAATGAGCAGTTCTTC. Translating it yields CASSLTSGRNNEQFF. The chain uses TRBV7-7 and TRBJ2-1, with 12 bases that match TRBD2. This CDR3 region has 15 residues. Germline lookup yields CDR1 SSHAT and CDR2 FNYEAQ (reference sequence).

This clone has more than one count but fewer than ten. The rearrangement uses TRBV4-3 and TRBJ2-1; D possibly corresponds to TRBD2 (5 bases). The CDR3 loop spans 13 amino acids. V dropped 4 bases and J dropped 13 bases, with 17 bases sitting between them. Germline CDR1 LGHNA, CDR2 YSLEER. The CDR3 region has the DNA TGCGCCAGCAGCCGAAAACTAGGGTCGGATCAGTTCTTC. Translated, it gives CASSRKLGSDQFF.

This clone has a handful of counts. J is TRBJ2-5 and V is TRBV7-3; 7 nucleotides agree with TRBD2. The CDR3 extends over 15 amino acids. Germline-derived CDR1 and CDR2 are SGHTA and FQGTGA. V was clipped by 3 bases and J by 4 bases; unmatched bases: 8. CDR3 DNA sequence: TGTGCCAGCAGCTTCTATGCGGGAGTAGGAGAGACCCAGTACTTC. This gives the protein CASSFYAGVGETQYF.

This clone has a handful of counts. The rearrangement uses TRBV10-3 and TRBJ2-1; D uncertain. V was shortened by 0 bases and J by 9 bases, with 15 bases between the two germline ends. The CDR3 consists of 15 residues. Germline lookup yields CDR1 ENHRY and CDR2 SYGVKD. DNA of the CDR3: TGTGCCATCAGTGAGTCGGTGATCGAGCATACTGAGCAGTTCTTC. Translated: CAISESVIEHTEQFF.

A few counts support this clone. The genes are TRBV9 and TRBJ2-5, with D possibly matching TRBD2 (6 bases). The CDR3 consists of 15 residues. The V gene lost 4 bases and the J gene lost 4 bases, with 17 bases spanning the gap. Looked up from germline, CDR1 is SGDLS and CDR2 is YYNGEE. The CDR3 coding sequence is TGTGCCAGCAGCCTACGACGGGAGCCGGGAGAGACCCAGTACTTC. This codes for CASSLRREPGETQYF.

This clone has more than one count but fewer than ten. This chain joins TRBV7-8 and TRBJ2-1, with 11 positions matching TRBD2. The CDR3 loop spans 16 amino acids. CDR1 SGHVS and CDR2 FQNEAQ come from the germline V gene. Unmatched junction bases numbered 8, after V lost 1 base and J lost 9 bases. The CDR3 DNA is TGTGCCAGCAGCTTAGGGCCCACTAGCGGGAGAGGTGAGCAGTTCTTC. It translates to CASSLGPTSGRGEQFF.

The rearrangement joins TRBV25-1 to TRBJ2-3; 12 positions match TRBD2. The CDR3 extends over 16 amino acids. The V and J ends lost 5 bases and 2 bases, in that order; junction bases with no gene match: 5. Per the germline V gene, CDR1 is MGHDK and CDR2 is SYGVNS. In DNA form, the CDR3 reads TGTGCCAGCAGTCAAAGACTAGCGGGAGCCACAGATACGCAGTATTTT. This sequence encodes CASSQRLAGATDTQYF.

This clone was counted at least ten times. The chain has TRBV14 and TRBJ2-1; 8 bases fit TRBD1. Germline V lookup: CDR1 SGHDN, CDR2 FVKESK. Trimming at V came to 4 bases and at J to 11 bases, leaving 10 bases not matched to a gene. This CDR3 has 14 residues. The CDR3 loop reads CASSLIGQGKKQFF. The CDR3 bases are TGTGCCAGCAGCCTTATAGGACAGGGCAAGAAGCAGTTCTTC. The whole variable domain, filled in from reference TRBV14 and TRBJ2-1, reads EAGVTQFPSHSVIEKGQTVTLRCDPISGHDNLYWYRRVMGKEIKFLLHFVKESKQDESGMPNNRFLAERTGGTYSTLKVQPAELEDSGVYFCASSLIGQGKKQFFGPGTRLTVL.

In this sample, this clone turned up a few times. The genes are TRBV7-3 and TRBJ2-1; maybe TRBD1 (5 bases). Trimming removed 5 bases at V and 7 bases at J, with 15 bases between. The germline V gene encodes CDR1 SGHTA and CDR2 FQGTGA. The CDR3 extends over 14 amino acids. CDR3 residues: CASSLGADVNEQFF. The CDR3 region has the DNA TGTGCCAGCAGCCTTGGGGCGGATGTTAATGAGCAGTTCTTC. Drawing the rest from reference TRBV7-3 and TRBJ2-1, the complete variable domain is GAGVSQTPSNKVTEKGKYVELRCDPISGHTALYWYRQSLGQGPEFLIYFQGTGAADDSGLPNDRFFAVRPEGSVSTLKIQRTERGDSAVYLCASSLGADVNEQFFGPGTRLTVL.

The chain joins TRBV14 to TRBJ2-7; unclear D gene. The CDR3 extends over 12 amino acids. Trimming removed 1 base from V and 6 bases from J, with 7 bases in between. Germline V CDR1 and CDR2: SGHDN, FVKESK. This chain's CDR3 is CASSQVAGEQYF. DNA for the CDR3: TGTGCCAGCAGCCAAGTAGCTGGCGAGCAGTACTTC.